The source of this T cell receptor beta chain is a study of T cells after posttransplantation cyclophosphamide. V was pared by 2 bases and J by 6 bases, with 6 bases of the junction left unmatched. CDR3 size: 15 residues. CDR1 is MDHEN, CDR2 SYDVKM, per germline. Cyclophosphamide on days +3 and +4 followed busulfan-fludarabine conditioning and a marrow graft. The sample holds one count of this clone. Generated by immunoSEQ multiplex PCR, the TCRdb table keeps only in-frame clones and is missing some. The sample lists thousands of clones; roughly 81% were seen once. The specimen comprised PBMCs, sampled after an allogeneic stem cell transplant with post-transplant cyclophosphamide. The receptor comes from a female patient in her fifties who received an allogeneic stem cell transplant from a related donor, was CMV-positive, and had no GVHD. Some T cells may have originated in the graft donor. The chain joins TRBV28 to TRBJ2-2; 7 positions agree with TRBD2. The CDR3 is CASSLTGGTPGELFF. CDR3 DNA: TGTGCCAGCAGTTTAACGGGAGGTACACCCGGGGAGCTGTTTTTT.